This T cell receptor (beta chain) is from a study of blood T cell repertoires in COVID-19 (dated by TCRdb to 2019 to 2021). About the investigation overall: Samples from collaborators originated in the United States, Italy and Spain and spanned both the acute and convalescent phases of COVID-19. Subjects who had been exposed to COVID-19, were actively infected with it, or had recovered from it provided the deeply sampled blood TCRbeta repertoires that made up the dataset. Where available, HLA class I and class II types were taken from metadata supplied by the sample provider and were not determined by assay-based typing. A de-identified subject ID, COVID-19 status, age in years and sex were almost always included in the sample metadata. The samples were drawn from two sources: the first 160 participants of the ongoing ImmuneRACE study, and 1,000 to 1,500 subjects contributed by 6 global collaborators. The prospective study material was composed of cDNA or gDNA derived from T cells, B-cell-depleted T cells, or PBMCs. The repertoires were released in a freely available public database meant as a resource for research on the immune response to SARS-CoV-2. Overall study results and their limits: How much clinical and demographic metadata was included differed by source and by participant, and the metadata was provided uncurated.

TCRbeta CDR3 regions were amplified from genomic DNA using the immunoSEQ Assay, a bias-controlled multiplex PCR. The source study handled its data this way. The number of nucleated cells in each sample was estimated by amplification of reference gene primers within the assay. Sequence reads were collapsed and filtered to measure the absolute abundance of every unique TCRbeta CDR3 rearrangement. For each sample, productive Simpson clonality was calculated by taking the square root of Simpson's diversity index across productive rearrangements. The table comes from immuneACCESS by way of TCRdb, which keeps in-frame sequences with V and J called. Part of the clones is missing from these tables; in studies checked, under half for an unresolved V gene and the rest for unknown reasons. V, J and clone size are those of that table, while D and trimming were read from the DNA. The sample table shows 200,000 or so clones, and about 84% are seen once. The ten largest clonotypes hold roughly 5.1% of the sample.

Each collaborating institution followed its own protocols to collect whole blood in K2EDTA tubes. Collaborator samples were shipped for TCRbeta analysis as frozen whole blood, isolated PBMCs, or DNA extracted from either sample type. This clone was seen a single time. Its antigen target is currently unknown. No clone much larger than this one lies a single base away; base qualities are absent. The CDR3 numbers 15 residues from cysteine through phenylalanine. Of the read, only the CDR3 DNA is kept; its 45 bases are in frame from base 1. Between the V and J ends, shortened by 0 bases and 15 bases respectively, the junction contains 21 bases. According to the germline V gene, CDR1 reads LGHNA and CDR2 reads YSLEER.

This TCR came from a woman aged 30 to 39 with acute or convalescent COVID-19. The specimen was peripheral blood. The rearranged segments are TRBV4-3 and TRBJ1-5; a weak D assignment points to TRBD1 (6 bases agree). The bases are TGCGCCAGCAGCCAAGAAGAGGGGGGGGACACCCCAGTGCATTTT. This gives the protein CASSQEEGGDTPVHF.